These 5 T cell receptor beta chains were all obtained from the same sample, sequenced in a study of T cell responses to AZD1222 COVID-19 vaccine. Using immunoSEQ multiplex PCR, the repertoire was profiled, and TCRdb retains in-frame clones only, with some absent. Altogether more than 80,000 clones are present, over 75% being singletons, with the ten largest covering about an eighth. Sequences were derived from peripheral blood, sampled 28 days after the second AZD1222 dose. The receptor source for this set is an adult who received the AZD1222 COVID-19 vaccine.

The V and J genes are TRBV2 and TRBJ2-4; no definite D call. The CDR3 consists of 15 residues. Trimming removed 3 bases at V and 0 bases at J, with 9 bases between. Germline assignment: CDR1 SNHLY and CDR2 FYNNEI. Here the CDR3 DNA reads TGTGCCAGCAGTGAGACGGCTTTAGCCAAAAACATTCAGTACTTC. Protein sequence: CASSETALAKNIQYF.

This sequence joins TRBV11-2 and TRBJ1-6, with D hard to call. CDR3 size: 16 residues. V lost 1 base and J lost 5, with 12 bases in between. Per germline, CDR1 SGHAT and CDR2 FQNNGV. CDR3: CASSLAWTAHNSPLHF. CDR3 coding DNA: TGTGCCAGCAGCTTAGCTTGGACTGCCCATAATTCACCCCTCCACTTT.

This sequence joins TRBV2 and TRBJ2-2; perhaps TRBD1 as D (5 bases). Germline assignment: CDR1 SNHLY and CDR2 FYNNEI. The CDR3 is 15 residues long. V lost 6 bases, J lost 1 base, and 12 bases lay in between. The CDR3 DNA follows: TGTGCCAGCAGGGGGCCAGGGCGGAACACCGGGGAGCTGTTTTTT. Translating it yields CASRGPGRNTGELFF. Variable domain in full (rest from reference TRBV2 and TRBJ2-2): EPEVTQTPSHQVTQMGQEVILRCVPISNHLYFYWYRQILGQKVEFLVSFYNNEISEKSEIFDDQFSVERPDGSNFTLKIRSTKLEDSAMYFCASRGPGRNTGELFFGEGSRLTVL.

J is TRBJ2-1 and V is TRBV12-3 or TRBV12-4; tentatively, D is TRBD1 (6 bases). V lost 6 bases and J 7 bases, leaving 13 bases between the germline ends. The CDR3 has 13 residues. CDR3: CASRSQGLNEQFF. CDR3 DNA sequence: TGTGCCAGCAGATCACAGGGCCTAAATGAGCAGTTCTTC.

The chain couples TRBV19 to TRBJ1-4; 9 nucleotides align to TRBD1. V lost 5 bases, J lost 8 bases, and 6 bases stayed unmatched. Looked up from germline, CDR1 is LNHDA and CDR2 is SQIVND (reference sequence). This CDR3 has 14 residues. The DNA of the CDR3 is TGTGCCAGTAGTCCACAGGGGGCAAGCGAAAAACTGTTTTTT. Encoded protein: CASSPQGASEKLFF.